The rows below give T cell receptor beta chains drawn from one sample of a study of T cells in Graves' hyperthyroidism and ophthalmopathy. TCRdb analysed the multiplex PCR reads with MiXCR anew, one entry per CDR3 protein. The sample holds hundreds of thousands of distinct CDR3 sequences, over 35% seen once. Sequencing was carried out using blood. The source is a man aged 18 to 30 with Graves' hyperthyroidism. CDR3s include the opening cysteine and the closing phenylalanine or tryptophan. Each record gives: V gene, J gene, D gene, clone size, CDR3 DNA, CDR3 protein. A D gene is named only where the DNA matches it firmly. The listing skips clone size in some rows; elsewhere it reads once, few, many or a size class.

v_call: TRBV20-1
j_call: TRBJ2-5
d_call: TRBD2
clone_size: many
cdr3_nt: TGCAGTGCTAGAGGGCCTAGCGGGCAAGAGACCCAGTACTTC
cdr3_aa: CSARGPSGQETQYF

v_call: TRBV10-3
j_call: TRBJ2-7
d_call: TRBD1
clone_size: -
cdr3_nt: TGTGCCATCAGCTCTACCGGAGTCGGGAACACCGGGGGCAGGGGGCAGAGCGAGCAGTACTTC
cdr3_aa: CAISSTGVGNTGGRGQSEQYF

v_call: TRBV5-4
j_call: TRBJ2-7
d_call: -
clone_size: few
cdr3_nt: TGTGCCAGCACCTGGGGTCTAGCGATGGACTACGAGCAGTACTTC
cdr3_aa: CASTWGLAMDYEQYF

v_call: TRBV7-2
j_call: TRBJ2-7
d_call: TRBD1
clone_size: -
cdr3_nt: TGTGCCAGCAGCGTTGCGCCGACAGGGCCCTACGAGCAGTACTTC
cdr3_aa: CASSVAPTGPYEQYF

v_call: TRBV9
j_call: TRBJ1-1
d_call: -
clone_size: -
cdr3_nt: TGTGCCAGCAGCCCATCCTCCGGGGGGACTGAAGCTTTCTTT
cdr3_aa: CASSPSSGGTEAFF

v_call: TRBV7-3
j_call: TRBJ2-2
d_call: -
clone_size: -
cdr3_nt: TGTGCCAGCAGCTTAACAGGGAGCTCGAACACCGGGGAGCTGTTTTTT
cdr3_aa: CASSLTGSSNTGELFF

v_call: TRBV12-3/TRBV12-4
j_call: TRBJ1-1
d_call: -
clone_size: few
cdr3_nt: TGTGCCAGCAGCCTGAGGGAGGGAAGGAACACTGAAGCTTTCTTT
cdr3_aa: CASSLREGRNTEAFF

v_call: TRBV5-4
j_call: TRBJ1-1
d_call: -
clone_size: few
cdr3_nt: TGTGCCAGCAGCAAGGACACATTGAACACTGAAGCTTTCTTT
cdr3_aa: CASSKDTLNTEAFF

v_call: TRBV20-1
j_call: TRBJ1-2
d_call: -
clone_size: -
cdr3_nt: TGCAGTGCCAGCGCGGGAAACTATGGCTACACCTTC
cdr3_aa: CSASAGNYGYTF

v_call: TRBV25-1
j_call: TRBJ1-5
d_call: -
clone_size: many
cdr3_nt: TGTGCCAGCAGTGACGGCGGAAATCAGCCCCAGCATTTT
cdr3_aa: CASSDGGNQPQHF

v_call: TRBV5-5
j_call: TRBJ2-5
d_call: TRBD1
clone_size: many
cdr3_nt: TGTGCCAGCAGCCAAAATACAGGGGGCGGACAAGAGACCCAGTACTTC
cdr3_aa: CASSQNTGGGQETQYF

v_call: TRBV9
j_call: TRBJ2-5
d_call: TRBD1
clone_size: few
cdr3_nt: TGTGCCAGCGCCAGGACAGGAGTGGGGACCCAGTACTTC
cdr3_aa: CASARTGVGTQYF

v_call: TRBV5-1
j_call: TRBJ1-1
d_call: -
clone_size: many
cdr3_nt: TGCGCCAGCAGCTTGGGAGGGCTCATGAACACTGAAGCTTTCTTT
cdr3_aa: CASSLGGLMNTEAFF

v_call: TRBV6-1
j_call: TRBJ1-5
d_call: -
clone_size: -
cdr3_nt: TGTGCCAGCAAATCTCAAAATCAGCCCCAGCATTTT
cdr3_aa: CASKSQNQPQHF

v_call: TRBV4-2
j_call: TRBJ1-1
d_call: -
clone_size: -
cdr3_nt: TGTGCCAGCAGCCAATCCGGGGCAGGCATGAACACTGAAGCTTTCTTT
cdr3_aa: CASSQSGAGMNTEAFF

v_call: TRBV5-1
j_call: TRBJ1-6
d_call: -
clone_size: -
cdr3_nt: TGCGCCAGCTTGGAACAGACTAATTCACCCCTCCACTTT
cdr3_aa: CASLEQTNSPLHF

v_call: TRBV24-1
j_call: TRBJ1-5
d_call: -
clone_size: many
cdr3_nt: TGTGCCACCAGTGATGCAGGCGCCGGCAATCAGCCCCAGCATTTT
cdr3_aa: CATSDAGAGNQPQHF

v_call: TRBV12-3/TRBV12-4
j_call: TRBJ1-5
d_call: -
clone_size: -
cdr3_nt: TGTGCCAGCAGTTCGACCACAGGGTTTGCTCAGCCCCAGCATTTT
cdr3_aa: CASSSTTGFAQPQHF

v_call: TRBV11-2
j_call: TRBJ2-5
d_call: TRBD2
clone_size: -
cdr3_nt: TGTGCCAGCAGCGGAGTCGGGGGGGTCGGAGAGACCCAGTACTTC
cdr3_aa: CASSGVGGVGETQYF

v_call: TRBV29-1
j_call: TRBJ1-1
d_call: -
clone_size: many
cdr3_nt: TGCAGCGTCGTATCCCCCGACCTTGGACACTCTCCTGAAGCTTTCTTT
cdr3_aa: CSVVSPDLGHSPEAFF

v_call: TRBV15
j_call: TRBJ1-6
d_call: -
clone_size: many
cdr3_nt: TGTGCCACCAGCAGAGACAGGGACGCCTATAATTCACCCCTCCACTTT
cdr3_aa: CATSRDRDAYNSPLHF

v_call: TRBV5-4
j_call: TRBJ1-1
d_call: -
clone_size: few
cdr3_nt: TGTGCCAGCAGCTTGGACAGGGCGGGGAGCGAGGCTTTCTTT
cdr3_aa: CASSLDRAGSEAFF

v_call: TRBV9
j_call: TRBJ2-7
d_call: -
clone_size: -
cdr3_nt: TGTGCCAGCAGCGTAGAGGGACACCCGGGCGCCGAGCAGTACTTC
cdr3_aa: CASSVEGHPGAEQYF

v_call: TRBV9
j_call: TRBJ1-1
d_call: -
clone_size: many
cdr3_nt: TGTGCCAGCAGCGTAGGGGCAGGTTGGGGAACTGAAGCTTTCTTT
cdr3_aa: CASSVGAGWGTEAFF

v_call: TRBV11-2
j_call: TRBJ2-7
d_call: -
clone_size: few
cdr3_nt: TGTGCCAGCAGCTCAGTAAACTCCTACGAGCAGTACTTC
cdr3_aa: CASSSVNSYEQYF

v_call: TRBV10-3
j_call: TRBJ1-6
d_call: -
clone_size: -
cdr3_nt: TGTGCCAGCACCCCATCCCTCACCAGCTCCTATAATTCACCCCTCCACTTT
cdr3_aa: CASTPSLTSSYNSPLHF

v_call: TRBV7-9
j_call: TRBJ1-3
d_call: TRBD1
clone_size: few
cdr3_nt: TGTGCCAGCAGCCTCGGGACAGGGGGTTCCTTGGGACGAAACACCATATATTTT
cdr3_aa: CASSLGTGGSLGRNTIYF

v_call: TRBV6-5
j_call: TRBJ2-2
d_call: -
clone_size: -
cdr3_nt: TGTGCCAGCAGTCCGGCCGGGACCCTATACTCCCCTAGCAATACCGGGGAGCTGTTTTTT
cdr3_aa: CASSPAGTLYSPSNTGELFF

v_call: TRBV4-2
j_call: TRBJ1-5
d_call: -
clone_size: few
cdr3_nt: TGTGCCAGCAGCCAAGACGGTGCGGGGGCTGGTCAGCCCCAGCATTTT
cdr3_aa: CASSQDGAGAGQPQHF

v_call: TRBV7-3
j_call: TRBJ2-2
d_call: -
clone_size: once
cdr3_nt: TGCGCCAGGAGCCTGGGGACCGGGGAGCTGTTTTTT
cdr3_aa: CARSLGTGELFF

v_call: TRBV2
j_call: TRBJ2-2
d_call: -
clone_size: -
cdr3_nt: TGTGCCAGCCATGGTGGGGCCGGGGAGCTGTTTTTT
cdr3_aa: CASHGGAGELFF

v_call: TRBV15
j_call: TRBJ2-7
d_call: -
clone_size: -
cdr3_nt: TGTGCCACCAGCGATGGACAGGAGCAGTACTTC
cdr3_aa: CATSDGQEQYF

v_call: TRBV10-2
j_call: TRBJ2-2
d_call: -
clone_size: many
cdr3_nt: TGCGCCAGCACTGGCTATAGGTCCGCCGGGGAGCTGTTTTTT
cdr3_aa: CASTGYRSAGELFF

v_call: TRBV25-1
j_call: TRBJ1-5
d_call: -
clone_size: many
cdr3_nt: TGTGCCAGCAGTGAATCTTTATTCAATCAGCCCCAGCATTTT
cdr3_aa: CASSESLFNQPQHF

v_call: TRBV2
j_call: TRBJ2-7
d_call: TRBD1
clone_size: -
cdr3_nt: TGTGCCAGCAGTGAAAGCATTGATCATCCGGGACAGGGGTACGAGCAGTACTTC
cdr3_aa: CASSESIDHPGQGYEQYF

v_call: TRBV19
j_call: TRBJ2-5
d_call: -
clone_size: -
cdr3_nt: TGTGCCAGTAGTATTGCGACGTCTCGGGAGACCCAGTACTTC
cdr3_aa: CASSIATSRETQYF

v_call: TRBV19
j_call: TRBJ1-4
d_call: TRBD1
clone_size: -
cdr3_nt: TGTGCCAGTAGTCCAGGGACAGGGTACGATGAAAAACTGTTTTTT
cdr3_aa: CASSPGTGYDEKLFF

v_call: TRBV5-1
j_call: TRBJ2-7
d_call: -
clone_size: -
cdr3_nt: TGCGCCAGCGGACCCGGGACTTTCTACGAGCAGTACTTC
cdr3_aa: CASGPGTFYEQYF

v_call: TRBV20-1
j_call: TRBJ1-5
d_call: -
clone_size: many
cdr3_nt: TGCAGTGCTAGAGTGGAGGGGGCCCAGCATTTT
cdr3_aa: CSARVEGAQHF

v_call: TRBV20-1
j_call: TRBJ2-7
d_call: -
clone_size: -
cdr3_nt: TGCAGTGCCCTAGGGGCCTCCTACGAGCAGTACTTC
cdr3_aa: CSALGASYEQYF

v_call: TRBV12-3/TRBV12-4
j_call: TRBJ1-6
d_call: TRBD1
clone_size: -
cdr3_nt: TGTGCCAGCAGTTTGGGGACAGGGGGGACACCCCTCCACTTT
cdr3_aa: CASSLGTGGTPLHF

v_call: TRBV11-3
j_call: TRBJ2-6
d_call: TRBD1
clone_size: many
cdr3_nt: TGTGCCAGCAGCTCAGACAGGGCCGTGACTTTC
cdr3_aa: CASSSDRAVTF

v_call: TRBV6-5
j_call: TRBJ1-5
d_call: -
clone_size: few
cdr3_nt: TGTGCCACCATGCGCGGGGGCGACGTTCAGCCCCAGCATTTT
cdr3_aa: CATMRGGDVQPQHF

v_call: TRBV5-1
j_call: TRBJ1-2
d_call: -
clone_size: few
cdr3_nt: TGCGCCAGCAGCTCCCAGGGGTTGGGCGGCTACACCTTC
cdr3_aa: CASSSQGLGGYTF

v_call: TRBV5-1
j_call: TRBJ2-7
d_call: -
clone_size: few
cdr3_nt: TGCGCCAGCAGCTTAGTACAGTTCTACGAGCAGTACTTC
cdr3_aa: CASSLVQFYEQYF

v_call: TRBV5-8
j_call: TRBJ1-2
d_call: TRBD1
clone_size: few
cdr3_nt: TGTGCCAGCAGCCTTCCGGGACAGGGGATGGACTATGGCTACACCTTC
cdr3_aa: CASSLPGQGMDYGYTF

v_call: TRBV7-8
j_call: TRBJ2-7
d_call: -
clone_size: -
cdr3_nt: TGTGCCAGCAGACCGGACATCTCCTACGAGCAGTACTTC
cdr3_aa: CASRPDISYEQYF

v_call: TRBV11-2
j_call: TRBJ1-6
d_call: -
clone_size: -
cdr3_nt: TGTGCCAGCAGCTTAGATCGGGCCTCACCCCTCCACTTT
cdr3_aa: CASSLDRASPLHF

v_call: TRBV5-1
j_call: TRBJ2-5
d_call: TRBD2
clone_size: -
cdr3_nt: TGCGCCAGCAGCTGGAGTGGCGGGAGGGCTGAGACCCAGTACTTC
cdr3_aa: CASSWSGGRAETQYF

v_call: TRBV7-8
j_call: TRBJ2-7
d_call: TRBD2
clone_size: -
cdr3_nt: TGTGCCAGCAGCTTAGGCCCCCCGGGGGGGCTCTACGAGCAGTACTTC
cdr3_aa: CASSLGPPGGLYEQYF

v_call: TRBV5-1
j_call: TRBJ1-1
d_call: -
clone_size: few
cdr3_nt: TGCGCCAGCACCCTGGTCGGGGCGGGGAACACTGAAGCTTTCTTT
cdr3_aa: CASTLVGAGNTEAFF

v_call: TRBV5-6
j_call: TRBJ1-6
d_call: -
clone_size: -
cdr3_nt: TGTGCCAGCAGCTTGCTTGGCTTAGGGGATTCACCCCTCCACTTT
cdr3_aa: CASSLLGLGDSPLHF

v_call: TRBV6-1
j_call: TRBJ1-6
d_call: TRBD1
clone_size: -
cdr3_nt: TGTGCCAGCAGACCCTCAGGGGGCGATAATTCACCCCTCCACTTT
cdr3_aa: CASRPSGGDNSPLHF

v_call: TRBV20-1
j_call: TRBJ1-1
d_call: -
clone_size: few
cdr3_nt: TGCAGTGCTAGAATTGTGCGGTTCCCTGAAGCTTTCTTT
cdr3_aa: CSARIVRFPEAFF

v_call: TRBV6-6
j_call: TRBJ1-4
d_call: -
clone_size: many
cdr3_nt: TGTGCCAGCAGCGTTAATGAAAAACTGTTTTTT
cdr3_aa: CASSVNEKLFF

v_call: TRBV10-2
j_call: TRBJ2-5
d_call: -
clone_size: -
cdr3_nt: TGTGCCAGCAGCCAAGATCCTCATATTACGTACCAAGAGACCCAGTACTTC
cdr3_aa: CASSQDPHITYQETQYF

v_call: TRBV6-2/TRBV6-3
j_call: TRBJ1-3
d_call: -
clone_size: -
cdr3_nt: TGTGCCAGCAGTTACTCCGCGAATACGAGCTCTGGAAACACCATATATTTT
cdr3_aa: CASSYSANTSSGNTIYF

v_call: TRBV14
j_call: TRBJ2-2
d_call: -
clone_size: few
cdr3_nt: TGTGCCAGCAGCCAAGACGCGTGGGCCGGGGAGCTGTTTTTT
cdr3_aa: CASSQDAWAGELFF

v_call: TRBV19
j_call: TRBJ2-7
d_call: -
clone_size: few
cdr3_nt: TGTGCCAGTACCGCCCGGGACGGCTACGAGCAGTACTTC
cdr3_aa: CASTARDGYEQYF

v_call: TRBV25-1
j_call: TRBJ2-7
d_call: TRBD1
clone_size: -
cdr3_nt: TGTGCCAGCAGTGAATCACAGGGGCTGTACTTC
cdr3_aa: CASSESQGLYF